This T cell receptor (beta chain) is from a study of identical twins' blood T cells. TCRdb ran MiXCR on the 5' RACE reads and lists one entry per CDR3 protein. Of around 380,000 distinct CDR3 sequences in the sample, more than 25% are singletons; the top ten hold roughly 5.5%. Per germline, CDR1 SGHAT and CDR2 FQNNGV. V was cut by 5 bases and J by 6 bases, with 10 bases left in between. This CDR3 contains 12 residues. The donors were healthy female monozygous twins, three pairs in total. This clonotype came up a few times. This clonotype originated in a woman aged 18 to 55 in good health. The gene calls are TRBV11-2 and TRBJ1-2; no firm D call. Sequenced material: PBMCs. The CDR3 loop is CASSLGLNGYTF. CDR3 DNA: TGTGCCAGCAGCCTTGGATTAAATGGCTACACCTTC.